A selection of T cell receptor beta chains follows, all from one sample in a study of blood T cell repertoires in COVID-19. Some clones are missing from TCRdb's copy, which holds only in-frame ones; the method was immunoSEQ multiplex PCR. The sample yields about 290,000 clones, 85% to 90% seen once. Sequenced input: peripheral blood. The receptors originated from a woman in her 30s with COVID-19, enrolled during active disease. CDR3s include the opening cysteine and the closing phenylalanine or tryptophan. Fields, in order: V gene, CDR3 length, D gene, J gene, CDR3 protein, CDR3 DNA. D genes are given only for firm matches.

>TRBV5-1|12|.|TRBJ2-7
CASMGGRYEQYF
TGCGCCAGCATGGGGGGTCGCTACGAGCAGTACTTC
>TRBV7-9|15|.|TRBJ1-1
CASSLVGRGFTEAFF
TGTGCCAGCAGCTTAGTGGGCCGGGGATTTACTGAAGCTTTCTTT
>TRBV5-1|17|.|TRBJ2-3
CASSQRYSFTSTDTQYF
TGCGCCAGCAGCCAACGGTACAGTTTTACTAGCACAGATACGCAGTATTTT
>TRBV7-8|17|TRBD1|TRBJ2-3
CASSFRSRTGVSDTQYF
TGTGCCAGCAGCTTTCGGAGCAGGACAGGGGTCTCAGATACGCAGTATTTT
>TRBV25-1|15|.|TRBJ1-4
CASSELGGTNEKLFF
TGTGCCAGCAGTGAATTGGGGGGAACTAATGAAAAACTGTTTTTT
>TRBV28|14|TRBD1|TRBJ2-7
CASSLWTGGYEQYF
TGTGCCAGCAGTTTATGGACAGGGGGCTACGAGCAGTACTTC
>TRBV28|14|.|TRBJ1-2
CASSSRMEEGGYTF
TGTGCCAGCAGTTCCCGCATGGAGGAGGGGGGCTACACCTTC
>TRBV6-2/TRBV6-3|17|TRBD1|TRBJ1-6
CASSSGIPGQGALPLHF
TGTGCCAGCAGTTCCGGAATTCCGGGACAGGGGGCCCTACCCCTCCACTTT
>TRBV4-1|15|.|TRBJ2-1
CASSRDRQRNNEQFF
TGCGCCAGCAGCCGAGACAGACAGAGAAACAATGAGCAGTTCTTC
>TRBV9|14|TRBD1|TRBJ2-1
CASSEGASYNEQFF
TGTGCCAGCAGCGAGGGGGCATCCTACAATGAGCAGTTCTTC
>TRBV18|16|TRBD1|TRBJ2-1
CASSLHDRGLFSEQFF
TGTGCCAGCTCACTCCACGACAGGGGGCTGTTTAGTGAGCAGTTCTTC
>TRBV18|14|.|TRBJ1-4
CASSPSFSGEKLFF
TGTGCCAGCTCACCATCCTTTTCGGGTGAAAAACTGTTTTTT
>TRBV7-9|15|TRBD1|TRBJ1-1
CASSVGQGDSTEAFF
TGTGCCAGCAGCGTAGGACAGGGGGATAGCACTGAAGCTTTCTTT
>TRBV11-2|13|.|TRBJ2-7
CASSLGARHEQYF
TGTGCCAGCAGCCTAGGGGCTCGCCACGAGCAGTACTTC